The entry below gives a single T cell receptor (beta chain) sequence along with its context. The data derive from a study of control samples from healthy donors and cancer patients. J gave up 4 bases and V 4 bases, and 11 bases lay outside the gene matches. The CDR3 spans 16 residues. Germline V gene data show CDR1 as SGHDN and CDR2 as FVKESK. Some clones are missing from TCRdb's copy, which holds only in-frame ones; the method was immunoSEQ multiplex PCR. The sample carries over 150,000 clones, about 90% recorded once. The chain links TRBV14 to TRBJ2-7; 9 nucleotides match TRBD1. The sample taken for sequencing was blood. This receptor was taken from a woman aged 40 to 50 in good health. The CDR3 reads CASSPLGGTGRYEQYF. The CDR3, as DNA: TGTGCCAGCAGCCCTCTAGGGGGGACAGGGCGATACGAGCAGTACTTC. Looking up the rest from reference TRBV14 and TRBJ2-7 gives the full variable domain: EAGVTQFPSHSVIEKGQTVTLRCDPISGHDNLYWYRRVMGKEIKFLLHFVKESKQDESGMPNNRFLAERTGGTYSTLKVQPAELEDSGVYFCASSPLGGTGRYEQYFGPGTRLTVT.